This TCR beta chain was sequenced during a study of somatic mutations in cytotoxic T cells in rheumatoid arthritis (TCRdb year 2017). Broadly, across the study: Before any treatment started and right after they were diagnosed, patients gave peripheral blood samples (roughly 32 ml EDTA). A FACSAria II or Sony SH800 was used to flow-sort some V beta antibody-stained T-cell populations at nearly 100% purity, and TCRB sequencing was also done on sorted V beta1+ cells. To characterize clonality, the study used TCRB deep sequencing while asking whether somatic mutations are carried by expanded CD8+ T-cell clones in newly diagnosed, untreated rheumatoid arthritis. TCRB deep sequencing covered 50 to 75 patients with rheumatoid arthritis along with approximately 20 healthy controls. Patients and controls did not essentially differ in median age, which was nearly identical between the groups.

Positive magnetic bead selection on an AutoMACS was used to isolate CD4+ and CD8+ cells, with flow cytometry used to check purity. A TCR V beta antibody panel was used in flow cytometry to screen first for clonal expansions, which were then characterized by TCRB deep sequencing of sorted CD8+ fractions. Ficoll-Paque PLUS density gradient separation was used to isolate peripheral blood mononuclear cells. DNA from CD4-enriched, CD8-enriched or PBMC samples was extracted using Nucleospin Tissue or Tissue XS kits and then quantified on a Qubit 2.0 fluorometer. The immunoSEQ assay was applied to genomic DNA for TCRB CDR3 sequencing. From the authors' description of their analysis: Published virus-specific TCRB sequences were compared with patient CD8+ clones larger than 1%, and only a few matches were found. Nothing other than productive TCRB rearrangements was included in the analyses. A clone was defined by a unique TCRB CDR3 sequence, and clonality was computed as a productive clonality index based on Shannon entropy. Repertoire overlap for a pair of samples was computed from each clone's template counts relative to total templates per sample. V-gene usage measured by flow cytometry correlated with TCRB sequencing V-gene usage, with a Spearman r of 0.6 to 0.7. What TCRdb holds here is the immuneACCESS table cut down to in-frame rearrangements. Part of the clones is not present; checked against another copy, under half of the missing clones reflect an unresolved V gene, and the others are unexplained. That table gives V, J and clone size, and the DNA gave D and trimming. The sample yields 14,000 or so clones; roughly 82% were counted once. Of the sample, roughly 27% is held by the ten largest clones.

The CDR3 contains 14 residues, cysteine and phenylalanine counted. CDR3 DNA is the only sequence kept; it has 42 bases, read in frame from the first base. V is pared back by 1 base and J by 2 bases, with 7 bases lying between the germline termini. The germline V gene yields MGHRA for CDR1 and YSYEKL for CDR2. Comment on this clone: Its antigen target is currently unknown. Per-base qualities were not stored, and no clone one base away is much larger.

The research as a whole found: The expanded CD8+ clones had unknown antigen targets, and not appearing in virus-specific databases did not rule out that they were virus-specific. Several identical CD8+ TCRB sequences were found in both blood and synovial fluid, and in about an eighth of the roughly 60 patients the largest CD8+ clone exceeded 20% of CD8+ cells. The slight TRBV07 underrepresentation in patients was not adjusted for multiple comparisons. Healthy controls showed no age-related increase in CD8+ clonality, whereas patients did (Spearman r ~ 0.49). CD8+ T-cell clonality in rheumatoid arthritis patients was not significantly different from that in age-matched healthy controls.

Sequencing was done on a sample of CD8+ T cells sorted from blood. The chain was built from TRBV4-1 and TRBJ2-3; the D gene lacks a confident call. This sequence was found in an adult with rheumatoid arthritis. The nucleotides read TGCGCCAGCAGCCAAGCCACATACACAGATACGCAGTATTTT. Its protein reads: CASSQATYTDTQYF.